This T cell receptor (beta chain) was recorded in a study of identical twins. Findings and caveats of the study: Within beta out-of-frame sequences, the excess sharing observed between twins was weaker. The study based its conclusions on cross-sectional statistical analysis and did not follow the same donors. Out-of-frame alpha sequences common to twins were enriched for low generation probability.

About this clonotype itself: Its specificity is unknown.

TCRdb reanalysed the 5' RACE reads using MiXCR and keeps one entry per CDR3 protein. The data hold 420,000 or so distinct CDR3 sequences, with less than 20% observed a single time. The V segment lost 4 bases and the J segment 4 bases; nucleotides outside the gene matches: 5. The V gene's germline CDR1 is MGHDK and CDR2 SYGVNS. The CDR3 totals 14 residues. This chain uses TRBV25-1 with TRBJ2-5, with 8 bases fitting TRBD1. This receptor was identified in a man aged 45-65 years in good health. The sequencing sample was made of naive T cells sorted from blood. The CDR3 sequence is CASSATQGGETQYF. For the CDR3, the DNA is TGTGCCAGCAGTGCAACACAGGGGGGAGAGACCCAGTACTTC.